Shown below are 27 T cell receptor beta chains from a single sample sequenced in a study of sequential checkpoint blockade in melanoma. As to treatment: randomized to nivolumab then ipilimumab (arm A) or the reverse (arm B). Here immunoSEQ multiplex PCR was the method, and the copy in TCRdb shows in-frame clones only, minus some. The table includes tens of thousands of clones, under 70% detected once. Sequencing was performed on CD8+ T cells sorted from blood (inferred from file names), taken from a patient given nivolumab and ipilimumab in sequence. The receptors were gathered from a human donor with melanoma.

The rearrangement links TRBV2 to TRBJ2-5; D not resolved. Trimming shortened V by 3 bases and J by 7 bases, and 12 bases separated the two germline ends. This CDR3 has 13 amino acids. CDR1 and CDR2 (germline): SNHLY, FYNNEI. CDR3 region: CASSDGRLRTQYF. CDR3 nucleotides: TGTGCCAGCAGTGACGGCAGGCTTCGGACCCAGTACTTC.

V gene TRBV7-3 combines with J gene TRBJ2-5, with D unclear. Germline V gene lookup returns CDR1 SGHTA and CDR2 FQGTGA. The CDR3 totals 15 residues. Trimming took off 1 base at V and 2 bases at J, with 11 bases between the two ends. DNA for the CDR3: TGTGCCAGCAGCTTAATCGCAGGCACTCAAGAGACCCAGTACTTC. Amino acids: CASSLIAGTQETQYF.

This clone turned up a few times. The CDR3 region has the DNA TGTGCCAGCAGCTTAGGAGCCAGGGGTAGAAACTATGGCTACACCTTC. This gives the protein CASSLGARGRNYGYTF. This rearrangement joins TRBV13 to TRBJ1-2; the D gene is possibly TRBD1 (6 bases). This CDR3 has 16 amino acids. Germline CDR1 and CDR2: PRHDT and FYEKMQ (reference sequence). V was cut by 0 bases and J by 2 bases, with 13 bases left in between.

The DNA for the CDR3 is TGTGCCAGCAGCGAAACAGGGCTTTTTCGCTACGAGCAGTACTTC. Translated: CASSETGLFRYEQYF. The J gene is TRBJ2-7, the V gene TRBV14; D is perhaps TRBD1 (6 bases). From germline, CDR1 is SGHDN and CDR2 FVKESK. The CDR3 extends over 15 amino acids. V was cut by 5 bases and J by 3 bases, with 17 bases left in between.

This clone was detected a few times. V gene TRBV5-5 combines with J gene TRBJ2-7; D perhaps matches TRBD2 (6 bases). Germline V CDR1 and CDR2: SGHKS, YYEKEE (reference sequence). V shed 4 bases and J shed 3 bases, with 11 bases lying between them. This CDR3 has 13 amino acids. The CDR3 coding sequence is TGTGCCAGCAGCCCCCGGGAGAACTACGAGCAGTACGTC. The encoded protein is CASSPRENYEQYV.

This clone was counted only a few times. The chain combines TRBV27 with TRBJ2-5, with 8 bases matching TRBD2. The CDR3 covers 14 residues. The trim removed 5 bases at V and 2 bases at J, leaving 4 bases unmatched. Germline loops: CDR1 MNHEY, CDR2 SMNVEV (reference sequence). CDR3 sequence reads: CASSRGGSQETQYF. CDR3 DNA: TGTGCCAGCAGTCGCGGGGGGTCGCAAGAGACCCAGTACTTC.

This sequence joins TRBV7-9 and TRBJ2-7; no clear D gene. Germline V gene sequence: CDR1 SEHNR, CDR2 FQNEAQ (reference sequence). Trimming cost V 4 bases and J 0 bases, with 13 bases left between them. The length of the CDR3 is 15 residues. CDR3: CASSSPQDSSYEQYV. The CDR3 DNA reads TGTGCCAGCAGCTCCCCCCAAGATAGCTCCTACGAGCAGTACGTC.

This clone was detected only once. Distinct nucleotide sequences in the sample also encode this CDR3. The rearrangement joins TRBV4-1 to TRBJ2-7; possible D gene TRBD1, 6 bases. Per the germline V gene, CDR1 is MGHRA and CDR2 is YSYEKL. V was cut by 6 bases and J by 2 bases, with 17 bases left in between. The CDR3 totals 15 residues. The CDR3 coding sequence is TGCGCCAGCAGGCTCCGGGACATCGGAACCTACGAGCAGTACTTC. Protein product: CASRLRDIGTYEQYF.

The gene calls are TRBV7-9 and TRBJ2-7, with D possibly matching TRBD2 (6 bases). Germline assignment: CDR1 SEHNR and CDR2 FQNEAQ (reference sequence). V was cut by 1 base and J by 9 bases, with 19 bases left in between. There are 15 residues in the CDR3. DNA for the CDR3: TGTGCCAGCAGCTTAGATCGGGGGTCGTTGCAGGGGCAGTACTTC. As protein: CASSLDRGSLQGQYF.

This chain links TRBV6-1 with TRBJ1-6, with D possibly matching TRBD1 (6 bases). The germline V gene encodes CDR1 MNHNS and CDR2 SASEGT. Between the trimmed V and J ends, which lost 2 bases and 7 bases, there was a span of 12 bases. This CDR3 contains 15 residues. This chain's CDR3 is CASSEWGLGNSPLHF. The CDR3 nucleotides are TGTGCCAGCAGTGAATGGGGGCTGGGGAATTCACCCCTCCACTTT.

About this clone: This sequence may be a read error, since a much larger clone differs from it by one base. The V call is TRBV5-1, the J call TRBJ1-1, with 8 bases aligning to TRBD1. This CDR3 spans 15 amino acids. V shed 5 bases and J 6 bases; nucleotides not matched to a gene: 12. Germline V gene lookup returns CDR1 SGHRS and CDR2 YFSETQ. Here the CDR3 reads CASSGGQVLPAEAFF. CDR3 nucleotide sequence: TGCGCCAGCAGTGGGGGACAGGTTTTACCCGCTGAAGCTTTCTTT.

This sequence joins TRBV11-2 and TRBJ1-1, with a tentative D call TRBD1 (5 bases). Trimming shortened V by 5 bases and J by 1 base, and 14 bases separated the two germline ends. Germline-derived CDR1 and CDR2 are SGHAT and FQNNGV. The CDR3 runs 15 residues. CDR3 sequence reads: CASSDTTVQNTEAFF. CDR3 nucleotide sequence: TGTGCCAGCAGCGATACGACAGTTCAGAACACTGAAGCTTTCTTT.

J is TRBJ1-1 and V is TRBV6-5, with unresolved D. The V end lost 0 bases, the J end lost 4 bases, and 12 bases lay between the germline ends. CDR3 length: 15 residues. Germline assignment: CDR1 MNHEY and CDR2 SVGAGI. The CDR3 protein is CASSYSEGWSTEAFF. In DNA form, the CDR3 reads TGTGCCAGCAGTTACTCAGAGGGTTGGAGCACTGAAGCTTTCTTT.

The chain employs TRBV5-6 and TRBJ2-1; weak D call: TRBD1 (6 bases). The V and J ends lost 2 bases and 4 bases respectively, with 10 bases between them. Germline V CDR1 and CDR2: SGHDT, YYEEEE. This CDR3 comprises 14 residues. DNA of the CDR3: TGTGCCAGCAGCTTTGACAGGAATTACAATGAGCAGTTCTTC. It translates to CASSFDRNYNEQFF.

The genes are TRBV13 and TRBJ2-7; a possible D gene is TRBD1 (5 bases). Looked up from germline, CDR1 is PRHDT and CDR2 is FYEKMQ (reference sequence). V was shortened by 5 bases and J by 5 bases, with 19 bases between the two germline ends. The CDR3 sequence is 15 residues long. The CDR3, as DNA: TGTGCCAGCAGCGTATCCGGCAGGGTGGTCAACGAGCAGTACTTC. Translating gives CASSVSGRVVNEQYF.

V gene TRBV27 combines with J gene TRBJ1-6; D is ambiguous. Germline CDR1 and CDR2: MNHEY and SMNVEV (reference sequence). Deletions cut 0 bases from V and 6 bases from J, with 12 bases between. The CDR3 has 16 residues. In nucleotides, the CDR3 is TGTGCCAGCAGTTTATCGCTTGGGCGTTCTAATTCACCCCTCCACTTT. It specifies CASSLSLGRSNSPLHF.

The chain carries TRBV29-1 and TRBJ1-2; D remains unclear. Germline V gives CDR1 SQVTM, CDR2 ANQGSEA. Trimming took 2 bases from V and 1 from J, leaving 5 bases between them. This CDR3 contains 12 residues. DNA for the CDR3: TGCAGCGTTGAAAGCGATAACTATGGCTACACCTTC. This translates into CSVESDNYGYTF.

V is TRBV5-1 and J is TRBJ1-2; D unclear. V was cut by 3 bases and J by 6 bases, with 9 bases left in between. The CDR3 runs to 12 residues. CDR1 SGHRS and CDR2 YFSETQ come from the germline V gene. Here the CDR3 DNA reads TGCGCCAGCAGCTATTCACAAGATGGCTACACCTTC. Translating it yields CASSYSQDGYTF.

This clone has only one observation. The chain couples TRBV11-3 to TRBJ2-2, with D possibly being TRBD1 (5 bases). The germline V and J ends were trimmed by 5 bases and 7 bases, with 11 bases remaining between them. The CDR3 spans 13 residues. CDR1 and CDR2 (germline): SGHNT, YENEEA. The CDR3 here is CASSQGQGGELFF. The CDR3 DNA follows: TGTGCCAGCAGCCAGGGTCAGGGCGGGGAGCTGTTTTTT.

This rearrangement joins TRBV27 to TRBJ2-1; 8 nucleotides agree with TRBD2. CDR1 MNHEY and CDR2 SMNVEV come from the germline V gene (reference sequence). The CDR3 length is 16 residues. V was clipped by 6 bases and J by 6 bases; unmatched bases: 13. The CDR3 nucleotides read TGTGCCAGCAGCCCTCCGGGGGCGGGGGGCCCCAATGAGCAGTTCTTC. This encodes CASSPPGAGGPNEQFF.

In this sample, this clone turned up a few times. The CDR3 bases are TGTGCCAGCAGGCTATCGGGGGGACTTAATGAAAAACTGTTTTTT. Amino acids: CASRLSGGLNEKLFF. The chain has TRBV5-4 and TRBJ1-4, with a possible D match to TRBD1 (5 bases). There are 15 residues in the CDR3. The V end lost 5 bases, the J end lost 4 bases, and 15 bases lay between the germline ends. Germline CDR1 is SGHNT and CDR2 is YYREEE (reference sequence).

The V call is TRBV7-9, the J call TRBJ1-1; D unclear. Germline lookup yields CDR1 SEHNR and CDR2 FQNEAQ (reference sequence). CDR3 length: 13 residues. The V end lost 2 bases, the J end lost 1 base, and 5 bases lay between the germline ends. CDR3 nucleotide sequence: TGTGCCAGCAGCTTAAATCAGAACACTGAAGCTTTCTTT. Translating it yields CASSLNQNTEAFF.

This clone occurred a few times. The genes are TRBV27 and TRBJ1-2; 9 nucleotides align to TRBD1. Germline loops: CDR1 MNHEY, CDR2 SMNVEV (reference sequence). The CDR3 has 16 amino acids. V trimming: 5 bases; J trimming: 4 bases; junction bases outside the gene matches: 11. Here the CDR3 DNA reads TGTGCCAGCAGTCCGACAGGGGGAGTCTTCTCCTATGGCTACACCTTC. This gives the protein CASSPTGGVFSYGYTF.

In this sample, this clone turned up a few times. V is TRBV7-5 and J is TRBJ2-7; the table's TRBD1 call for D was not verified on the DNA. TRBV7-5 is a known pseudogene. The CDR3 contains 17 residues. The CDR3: CASSPAPPGHEDHEQYF. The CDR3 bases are TGTGCCAGCAGCCCCGCACCCCCGGGACACGAGGACCACGAGCAGTACTTC.

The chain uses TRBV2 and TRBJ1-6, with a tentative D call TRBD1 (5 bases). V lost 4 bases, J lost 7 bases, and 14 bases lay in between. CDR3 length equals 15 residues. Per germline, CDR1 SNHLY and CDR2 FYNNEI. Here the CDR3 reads CASSGSRERNSPLHF. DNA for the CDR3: TGTGCCAGCAGTGGTAGCAGGGAACGAAATTCACCCCTCCACTTT.

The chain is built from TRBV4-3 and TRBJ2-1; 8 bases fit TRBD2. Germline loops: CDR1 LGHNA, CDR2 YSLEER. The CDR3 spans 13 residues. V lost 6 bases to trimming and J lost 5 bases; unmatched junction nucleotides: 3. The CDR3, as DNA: TGCGCCAGCAGACAGCGGGGGAACAATGAGCAGTTCTTC. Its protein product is CASRQRGNNEQFF.

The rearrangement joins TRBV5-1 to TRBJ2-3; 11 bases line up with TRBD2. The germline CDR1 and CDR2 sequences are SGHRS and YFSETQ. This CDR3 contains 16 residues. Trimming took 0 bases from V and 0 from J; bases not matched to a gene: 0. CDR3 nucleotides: TGCGCCAGCAGCTTGGCTAGCGGGGGGAGCACAGATACGCAGTATTTT. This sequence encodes CASSLASGGSTDTQYF.